This T cell receptor (beta chain) was captured by sequencing in a study of blood T cell repertoires in COVID-19. Study-wide context: PBMCs, B-cell-depleted T cells, or T cells were the source of the cDNA or gDNA that made up the material.

Libraries were prepared by immunoSEQ multiplex PCR; TCRdb keeps only in-frame clonotypes and omits some of them. This table holds under 300,000 clones, 85% to 95% found once. The CDR3 spans 15 residues. Germline-derived CDR1 and CDR2 are KGHSH and LQKENI. The V and J ends lost 6 bases and 3 bases, in that order; junction bases with no gene match: 7. The receptor was derived from a man aged 25 to 45 with COVID-19, enrolled during active disease. Sequencing input: peripheral blood. The rearrangement joins TRBV18 to TRBJ1-5; 8 bases line up with TRBD1. This CDR3 reads CASSLGQVTNQPQHF. The CDR3, as DNA: TGTGCCAGCTCCTTGGGACAGGTTACCAATCAGCCCCAGCATTTT.